This TCR beta chain was found in a study of blood T cell repertoires in COVID-19. This clone was recorded a few times. Repertoires were generated with immunoSEQ multiplex PCR, while TCRdb's copy carries only in-frame clones and drops some. Here the sample spans around 450,000 clones, roughly 89% being singletons. The germline CDR1 and CDR2 sequences are SGHAT and FQDESV (reference sequence). J lost 5 bases, V lost 5 bases, and 8 bases had no gene match. The CDR3 contains 16 residues. The sample comprised peripheral blood. The chain employs TRBV11-1 and TRBJ2-1; 11 bases line up with TRBD2. The clonotype originates from a woman aged 25 to 39 with acute or convalescent COVID-19. The DNA for the CDR3 is TGTGCCAGCAGCCGCACTAGCGGGGGTGGGGACAATGAGCAGTTCTTC. Its protein is CASSRTSGGGDNEQFF. The variable domain in full, with the rest retrieved from reference TRBV11-1 and TRBJ2-1, is EAEVAQSPRYKITEKSQAVAFWCDPISGHATLYWYRQILGQGPELLVQFQDESVVDDSQLPKDRFSAERLKGVDSTLKIQPAELGDSAMYLCASSRTSGGGDNEQFFGPGTRLTVL.